What follows are 14 T cell receptor beta chains derived from one specimen sequenced in a study of T cell clusters in autoimmune cytopenias. Tens of thousands of genome equivalents of blood DNA were amplified for TRB. One tube held mixed TRB-A and TRB-B primer pools for touch-down PCR. After re-calling the multiplex PCR reads, TCRdb lists one entry per CDR3 protein, DNA absent. Its clone listing holds roughly 3,000 distinct CDR3 sequences. Sequenced: peripheral blood. Receptors originate from a human donor with an autoimmune cytopenia or autoimmune hepatitis (not recorded which).

This clonotype is deemed medium-sized by its frequency. This chain uses TRBV19 with TRBJ2-6; TCRdb proposes TRBD1, but this gene call is untestable without DNA. The CDR3 extends over 16 amino acids. Germline V gives CDR1 LNHDA, CDR2 SQIVND (reference sequence). The chain's CDR3 is CASSISSRAGANVLTF.

This clonotype is identified as large from frequency. The chain recombines TRBV29-1 with TRBJ2-3; TCRdb designates TRBD2, a call that cannot be tested without DNA. CDR3 size: 14 residues. The germline V gene has CDR1 SQVTM and CDR2 ANQGSEA. CDR3 residues: CSVEPEGQQDTQYF.

This chain links TRBV12-3 or TRBV12-4 with TRBJ2-3; there is no DNA to check the TCRdb D call of TRBD2. The CDR3 totals 15 residues. The CDR3 is CASSLGGGGPDTQYF.

This chain links TRBV27 with TRBJ1-2; TCRdb gives TRBD1 as the D gene, but with no DNA this cannot be confirmed. This CDR3 has 16 amino acids. Per germline, CDR1 MNHEY and CDR2 SMNVEV (reference sequence). This CDR3 is CASSLSRGQGAAGYTF.

This chain uses TRBV5-5 with TRBJ1-1. The germline V gene encodes CDR1 SGHKS and CDR2 YYEKEE (reference sequence). The CDR3 runs 13 residues. The CDR3: CASSLYTETEAFF.

Considering frequency, this clonotype is medium-sized. This rearrangement joins TRBV19 to TRBJ1-2; the TCRdb call, TRBD1, lacks DNA for checking. The CDR3 sequence is 13 residues long. Germline values: CDR1 LNHDA, CDR2 SQIVND (reference sequence). The CDR3 protein is CASSIRRTGGYTF.

In terms of frequency, this clonotype is medium-sized. The chain recombines TRBV11-3 with TRBJ1-1; the TCRdb D gene call, TRBD1, has no DNA to confirm it. The CDR3 sequence is 14 residues long. CDR1 is SGHNT and CDR2 is YENEEA in the germline V gene. CDR3: CASSFPGGAPEAFF.

V gene TRBV20-1 combines with J gene TRBJ1-2; absent DNA, TCRdb's TRBD1 call cannot be checked. Germline CDR1 and CDR2: DFQATT and SNEGSKA (reference sequence). There are 15 residues in the CDR3. The CDR3 spells CSARVAGAATYGYTF.

This clonotype is classed as medium-sized by frequency. The chain recombines TRBV6-5 with TRBJ1-6; TCRdb designates TRBD1, a call that cannot be tested without DNA. The germline V gene has CDR1 MNHEY and CDR2 SVGAGI. The length of the CDR3 is 16 residues. This CDR3 reads CASTPPPGQGRSPLHF.

The rearrangement joins TRBV6-5 to TRBJ2-3; TCRdb designates TRBD2, a call that cannot be tested without DNA. Germline lookup yields CDR1 MNHEY and CDR2 SVGAGI. This CDR3 comprises 13 residues. The CDR3 loop is CASSEGLEDTQYF.

J is TRBJ2-3 and V is TRBV11-3; the D call of TRBD1 rests on TCRdb alone, since no DNA is present to check it. Germline CDR1 SGHNT, CDR2 YENEEA. The CDR3 spans 14 residues. The chain's CDR3 is CASSPRDPTDTQYF.

The rearrangement joins TRBV11-1 to TRBJ2-2. The CDR3 loop spans 13 amino acids. The germline V gene has CDR1 SGHAT and CDR2 FQDESV (reference sequence). CDR3 sequence reads: CASSLLNTGELFF.

The rearrangement uses TRBV13 and TRBJ1-1; checking the TCRdb D call of TRBD1 is not possible without DNA. The CDR3 consists of 13 residues. Germline V gives CDR1 PRHDT, CDR2 FYEKMQ (reference sequence). CDR3 residues: CASSSRDRVSSFF.

This clonotype is hyperexpanded by frequency. The chain is built from TRBV29-1 and TRBJ2-7; the D gene TCRdb calls, TRBD1, cannot be checked with no DNA. CDR1 SQVTM and CDR2 ANQGSEA come from the germline V gene. There are 13 residues in the CDR3. CDR3 protein: CSVVGQESYEQYF.